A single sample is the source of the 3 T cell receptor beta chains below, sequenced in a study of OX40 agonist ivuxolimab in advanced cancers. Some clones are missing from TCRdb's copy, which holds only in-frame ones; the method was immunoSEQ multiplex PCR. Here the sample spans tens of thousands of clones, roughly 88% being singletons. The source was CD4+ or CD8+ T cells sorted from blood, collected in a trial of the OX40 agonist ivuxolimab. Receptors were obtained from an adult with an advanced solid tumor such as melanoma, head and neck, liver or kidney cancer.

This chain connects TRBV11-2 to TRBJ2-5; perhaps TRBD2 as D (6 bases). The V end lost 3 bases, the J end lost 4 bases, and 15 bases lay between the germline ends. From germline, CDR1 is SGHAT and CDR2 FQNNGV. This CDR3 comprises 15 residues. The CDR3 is CASSFREPGGETQYF. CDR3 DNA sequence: TGTGCCAGCAGCTTTCGAGAGCCCGGGGGAGAGACCCAGTACTTC.

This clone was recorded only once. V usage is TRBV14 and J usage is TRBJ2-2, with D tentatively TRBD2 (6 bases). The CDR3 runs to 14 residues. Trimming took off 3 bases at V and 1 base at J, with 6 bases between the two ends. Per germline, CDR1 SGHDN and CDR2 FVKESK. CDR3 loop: CASSQRGNTGELFF. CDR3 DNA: TGTGCCAGCAGCCAGCGGGGGAACACCGGGGAGCTGTTTTTT.

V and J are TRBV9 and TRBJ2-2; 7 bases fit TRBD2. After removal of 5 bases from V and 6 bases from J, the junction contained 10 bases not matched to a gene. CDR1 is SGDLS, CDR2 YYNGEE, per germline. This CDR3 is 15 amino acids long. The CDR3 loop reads CASRSDGTKSGELFF. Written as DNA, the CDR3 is TGTGCCAGCAGGTCGGACGGGACTAAGTCCGGGGAGCTGTTTTTT.